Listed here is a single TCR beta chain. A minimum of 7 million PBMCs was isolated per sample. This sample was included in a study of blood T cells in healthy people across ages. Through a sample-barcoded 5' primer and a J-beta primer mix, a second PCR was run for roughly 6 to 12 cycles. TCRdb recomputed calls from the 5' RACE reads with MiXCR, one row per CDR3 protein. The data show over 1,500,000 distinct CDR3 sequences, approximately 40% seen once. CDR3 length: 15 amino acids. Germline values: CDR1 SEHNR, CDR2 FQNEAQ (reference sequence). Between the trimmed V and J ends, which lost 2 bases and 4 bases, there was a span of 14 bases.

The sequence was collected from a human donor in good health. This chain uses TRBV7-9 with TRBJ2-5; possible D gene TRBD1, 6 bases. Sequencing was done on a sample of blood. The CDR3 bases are TGTGCCAGCAGCTTACAGACAGGCCTGGGAGAGACCCAGTACTTC. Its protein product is CASSLQTGLGETQYF.